Listed below are T cell receptor beta chains from one sample, sequenced in a study of OX40 agonist ivuxolimab in advanced cancers. Repertoires were generated with immunoSEQ multiplex PCR, while TCRdb's copy carries only in-frame clones and drops some. The sample includes around 48,000 clones, more than 75% of them seen just once. The specimen was CD4+ or CD8+ T cells sorted from blood, collected in a trial of the OX40 agonist ivuxolimab. These receptors all stem from an adult with an advanced solid tumor such as melanoma, head and neck, liver or kidney cancer. CDR3s include the opening cysteine and the closing phenylalanine or tryptophan. A D gene is named only where the DNA matches it firmly. Only some rows state a clone size, as once, few, many or a class for expanded clones.

abundance	d_gene	v_gene	j_gene	CDR3aa	CDR3nt
.	.	TRBV5-1	TRBJ1-2	CASSEDGHYTF	TGCGCCAGCAGCGAGGACGGACACTACACCTTC
once	.	TRBV29-1	TRBJ2-3	CSVGRTPTDTQYF	TGCAGCGTTGGAAGGACTCCTACAGATACGCAGTATTTT
.	.	TRBV7-9	TRBJ2-1	CASSKGQIVDNEQFF	TGTGCCAGCAGTAAGGGGCAGATTGTGGACAATGAGCAGTTCTTC
.	.	TRBV18	TRBJ1-3	CASSLQSSGNTIYF	TGTGCCAGCTCATTACAGAGCTCTGGAAACACCATATATTTT
.	.	TRBV10-3	TRBJ1-2	CAISDGGYYGYTF	TGTGCCATCAGTGACGGGGGGTACTATGGCTACACCTTC
.	.	TRBV18	TRBJ1-1	CASSPFPGTTDEAFF	TGTGCCAGCTCACCGTTTCCCGGGACAACCGATGAAGCTTTCTTT
.	.	TRBV19	TRBJ2-5	CASSRQRTETQYF	TGTGCCAGTAGCCGACAGCGGACGGAGACCCAGTACTTC
.	TRBD2	TRBV9	TRBJ2-7	CASSPSGSRVNEQYF	TGTGCCAGCAGCCCCAGCGGGAGCAGAGTTAACGAGCAGTACTTC
.	.	TRBV28	TRBJ1-1	CASTGRGWVRMNTEAFF	TGTGCCAGCACCGGGCGAGGGTGGGTGCGCATGAACACTGAAGCTTTCTTT
.	TRBD1	TRBV28	TRBJ1-1	CASRSTGTGGVTEAFF	TGTGCCAGCAGGTCAACCGGGACAGGGGGCGTTACTGAAGCTTTCTTT
.	.	TRBV7-3	TRBJ2-5	CASSPHSGGRETQYF	TGTGCCAGCAGCCCACATAGTGGTGGTCGAGAGACCCAGTACTTC
.	.	TRBV6-1	TRBJ2-1	CASTPLEGGEQFF	TGTGCCAGCACCCCCTTGGAGGGCGGGGAGCAGTTCTTC
few	.	TRBV1	TRBJ2-3	CTSSQGLAGVVDTQYF	TGCACCAGCAGCCAAGGACTAGCGGGAGTGGTAGATACGCAGTATTTT
medium-sized	TRBD2	TRBV4-2	TRBJ2-5	CASSQGGLAGGPGETQYF	TGTGCCAGCAGCCAAGGGGGACTAGCGGGAGGGCCGGGGGAGACCCAGTACTTC
.	.	TRBV18	TRBJ2-5	CASSPPTRVETQYF	TGTGCCAGCTCACCACCTACCAGGGTGGAAACCCAGTACTTC
.	TRBD1	TRBV11-3	TRBJ1-1	CASSFSTGMNTEAFF	TGTGCCAGCAGCTTTTCGACAGGGATGAACACTGAAGCTTTCTTT
.	.	TRBV4-1	TRBJ2-1	CASSQKWGYLTPSSYNEQFF	TGCGCCAGCAGCCAAAAGTGGGGCTACCTCACTCCCAGCTCCTACAATGAGCAGTTCTTC
.	.	TRBV25-1	TRBJ2-2	CASSEEVLGNGGELFF	TGTGCCAGCAGTGAAGAGGTATTGGGGAACGGCGGGGAGCTGTTTTTT
.	.	TRBV5-4	TRBJ1-2	CASSLPQKGYGYTF	TGTGCCAGCAGCTTGCCCCAGAAAGGGTATGGCTACACCTTC
.	.	TRBV6-5	TRBJ1-4	CASSTGFSANEKLFF	TGTGCCAGCAGTACAGGGTTCTCAGCTAATGAAAAACTGTTTTTT
.	.	TRBV10-3	TRBJ1-5	CASEDSSNQPQHF	TGTGCTTCCGAAGATAGTAGCAATCAGCCCCAGCATTTT
.	.	TRBV6-4	TRBJ2-3	CASSDSATSTDTQYF	TGTGCCAGCAGTGACTCGGCCACTAGCACAGATACGCAGTATTTT
once	.	TRBV5-1	TRBJ2-3	CASSFNGRIGDTQYF	TGCGCCAGCAGCTTTAACGGGAGAATTGGAGATACGCAGTATTTT
once	TRBD1	TRBV18	TRBJ2-3	CASSSLDRGESDTQYF	TGTGCCAGCTCATCCTTAGACAGGGGAGAGTCAGATACGCAGTATTTT
.	TRBD2	TRBV5-4	TRBJ2-1	CASSLLAGANEQFF	TGTGCCAGCAGTCTTCTAGCGGGGGCAAATGAGCAGTTCTTC
.	.	TRBV2	TRBJ1-5	CASTGLRSDQPQHF	TGTGCCAGCACGGGTTTGAGATCTGATCAGCCCCAGCATTTT
few	.	TRBV19	TRBJ2-7	CASSMGTGAPYEQYF	TGTGCCAGTAGTATGGGGACTGGGGCCCCCTACGAGCAGTACTTC
.	.	TRBV2	TRBJ1-2	CASSGRNYGYTF	TGTGCCAGCAGTGGCAGGAACTATGGCTACACCTTC
.	.	TRBV5-6	TRBJ1-3	CASSLRQARRSGNTIYF	TGTGCCAGCAGCCTCCGACAGGCAAGGAGATCTGGAAACACCATATATTTT
.	.	TRBV6-1	TRBJ2-7	CASSERPAGKRYEQYF	TGTGCCAGCAGTGAGCGGCCGGCAGGGAAACGCTACGAGCAGTACTTC
.	TRBD1	TRBV29-1	TRBJ1-2	CSVSGGNYGYTF	TGCAGCGTTTCAGGGGGCAACTATGGCTACACCTTC
.	TRBD2	TRBV9	TRBJ2-5	CASSVGLAGGEETQYF	TGTGCCAGCAGCGTAGGGTTAGCGGGAGGTGAAGAGACCCAGTACTTC
.	TRBD1	TRBV7-3	TRBJ2-1	CASSDRGNNEQFF	TGTGCCAGCAGCGACAGGGGAAACAATGAGCAGTTCTTC